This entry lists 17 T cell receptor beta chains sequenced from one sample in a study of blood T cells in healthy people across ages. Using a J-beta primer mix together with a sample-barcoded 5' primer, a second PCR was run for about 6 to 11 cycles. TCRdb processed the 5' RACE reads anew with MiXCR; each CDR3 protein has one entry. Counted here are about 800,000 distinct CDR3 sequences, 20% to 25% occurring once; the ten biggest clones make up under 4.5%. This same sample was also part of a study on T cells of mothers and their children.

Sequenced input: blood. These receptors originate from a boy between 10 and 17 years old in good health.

The CDR3 region has the DNA TGTGCCAGCAGCCCCCTGGGGGGCTTGAACACTGAAGCTTTCTTT. Amino acid sequence: CASSPLGGLNTEAFF. V and J are TRBV5-4 and TRBJ1-1, with D maybe TRBD1 (6 bases). CDR1 and CDR2 from the germline V gene are SGHNT and YYREEE (reference sequence). The CDR3 runs 15 residues. The V end lost 4 bases, the J end lost 0 bases, and 13 bases lay between the germline ends. The full variable domain, rest sourced from reference TRBV5-4 and TRBJ1-1, is ETGVTQSPTHLIKTRGQQVTLRCSSQSGHNTVSWYQQALGQGPQFIFQYYREEENGRGNFPPRFSGLQFPNYSSELNVNALELDDSALYLCASSPLGGLNTEAFFGQGTRLTVV.

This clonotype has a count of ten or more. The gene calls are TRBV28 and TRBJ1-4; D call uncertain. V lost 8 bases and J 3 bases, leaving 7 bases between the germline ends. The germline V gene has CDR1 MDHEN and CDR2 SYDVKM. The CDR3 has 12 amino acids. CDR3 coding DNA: TGTGCCAGCGAAAGCTCTAATGAAAAACTGTTTTTT. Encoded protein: CASESSNEKLFF. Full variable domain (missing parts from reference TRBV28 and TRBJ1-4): DVKVTQSSRYLVKRTGEKVFLECVQDMDHENMFWYRQDPGLGLRLIYFSYDVKMKEKGDIPEGYSVSREKKERFSLILESASTNQTSMYLCASESSNEKLFFGSGTQLSVL.

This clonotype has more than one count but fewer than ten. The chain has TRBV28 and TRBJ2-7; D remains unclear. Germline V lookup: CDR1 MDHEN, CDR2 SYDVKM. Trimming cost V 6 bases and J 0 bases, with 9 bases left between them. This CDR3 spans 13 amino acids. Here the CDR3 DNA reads TGTGCCAGCAGGATCCGGAGCTCCTACGAGCAGTACTTC. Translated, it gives CASRIRSSYEQYF.

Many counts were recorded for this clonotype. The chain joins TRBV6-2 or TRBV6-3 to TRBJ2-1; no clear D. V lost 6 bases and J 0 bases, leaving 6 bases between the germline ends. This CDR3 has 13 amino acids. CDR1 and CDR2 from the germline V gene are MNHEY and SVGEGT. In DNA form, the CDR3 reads TGTGCCAGCAGGGGTAGCTCCTACAATGAGCAGTTCTTC. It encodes CASRGSSYNEQFF.

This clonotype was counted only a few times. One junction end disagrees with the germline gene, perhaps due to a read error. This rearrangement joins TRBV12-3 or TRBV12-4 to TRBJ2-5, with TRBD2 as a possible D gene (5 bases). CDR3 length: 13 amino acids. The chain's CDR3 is CASSLERKETRYF. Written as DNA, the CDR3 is TGTGCCAGCAGTTTAGAGCGGAAAGAGACCCGGTACTTC.

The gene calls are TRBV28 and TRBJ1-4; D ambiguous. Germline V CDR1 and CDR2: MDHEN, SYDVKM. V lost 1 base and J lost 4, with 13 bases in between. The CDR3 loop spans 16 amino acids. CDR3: CASSLSPLGLNEKLFF. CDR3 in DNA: TGTGCCAGCAGTTTATCCCCCTTAGGGCTTAATGAAAAACTGTTTTTT.

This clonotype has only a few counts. The CDR3 here is CAAGGGLYNEQFF. For the CDR3, the DNA is TGTGCCGCCGGGGGGGGGCTCTACAATGAGCAGTTCTTC. The chain recombines TRBV24-1 with TRBJ2-1; TRBD2 agrees at 8 bases. This CDR3 region has 13 residues. Losses at the gene ends were 12 bases for V and 3 bases for J; bases not matched to a gene: 6. Germline values: CDR1 KGHDR, CDR2 SFDVKD.

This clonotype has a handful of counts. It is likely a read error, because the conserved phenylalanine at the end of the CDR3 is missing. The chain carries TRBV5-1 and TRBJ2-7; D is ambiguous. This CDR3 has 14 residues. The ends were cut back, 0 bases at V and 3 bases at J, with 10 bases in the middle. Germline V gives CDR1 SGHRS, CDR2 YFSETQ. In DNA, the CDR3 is TGCGCCAGCAGCTTGGATTGGGGTTACTACGAGCAGTACTCC. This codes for CASSLDWGYYEQYS.

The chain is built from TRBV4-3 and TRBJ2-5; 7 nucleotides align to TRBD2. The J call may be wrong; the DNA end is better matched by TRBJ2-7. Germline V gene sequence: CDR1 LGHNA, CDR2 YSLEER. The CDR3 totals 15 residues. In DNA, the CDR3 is TGCGCCAGCAGCCAAGATACTAGCGTGTACAACGAGCAGTACTTC. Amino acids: CASSQDTSVYNEQYF.

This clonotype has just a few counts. This CDR3 reads CASRPEDRHQETQYF. The CDR3 nucleotides are TGTGCAAGTCGCCCCGAGGACAGGCACCAAGAGACCCAGTACTTC. The chain couples TRBV12-2 to TRBJ2-5; whether TRBD1, the table's D call, matches the DNA was not checked. TRBV12-2 is a known pseudogene. CDR3 length equals 15 residues.

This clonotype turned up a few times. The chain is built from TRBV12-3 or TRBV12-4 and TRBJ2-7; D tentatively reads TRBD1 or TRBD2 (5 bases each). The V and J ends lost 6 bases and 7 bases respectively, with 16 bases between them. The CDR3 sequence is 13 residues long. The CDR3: CASREDLWGEQYF. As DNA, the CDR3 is TGTGCCAGCAGGGAGGACCTTTGGGGGGAGCAGTACTTC.

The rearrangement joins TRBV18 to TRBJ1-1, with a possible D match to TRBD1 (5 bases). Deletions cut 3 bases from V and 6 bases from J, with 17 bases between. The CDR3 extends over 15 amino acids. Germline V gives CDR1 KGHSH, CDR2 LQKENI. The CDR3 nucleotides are TGTGCCAGCTCACCCCCCGACGGGGGAAGGGCTGAAGCTTTCTTT. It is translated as CASSPPDGGRAEAFF. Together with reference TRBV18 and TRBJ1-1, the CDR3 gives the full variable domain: NAGVMQNPRHLVRRRGQEARLRCSPMKGHSHVYWYRQLPEEGLKFMVYLQKENIIDESGMPKERFSAEFPKEGPSILRIQQVVRGDSAAYFCASSPPDGGRAEAFFGQGTRLTVV.

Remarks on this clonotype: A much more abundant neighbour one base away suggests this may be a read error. This CDR3 is CASSSEQTNYGYPF. Written as DNA, the CDR3 is TGTGCCAGCAGTTCGGAACAGACAAACTATGGCTACCCCTTC. The chain has TRBV6-6 and TRBJ1-2; D unresolved. Germline V CDR1 and CDR2: MNHNY, SVGAGI (reference sequence). The CDR3 spans 14 residues.

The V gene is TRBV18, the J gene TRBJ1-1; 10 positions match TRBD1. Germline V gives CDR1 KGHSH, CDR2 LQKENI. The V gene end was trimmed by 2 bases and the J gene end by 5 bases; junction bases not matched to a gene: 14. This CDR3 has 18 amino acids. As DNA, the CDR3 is TGTGCCAGCTCACCAGACGACGGGACAGGGGTCGGGTTGACTGAAGCTTTCTTT. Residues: CASSPDDGTGVGLTEAFF.

CDR3 loop: CSVEAEETGKYGYTF. CDR3 DNA: TGCAGCGTTGAGGCGGAAGAGACAGGGAAGTATGGCTACACCTTC. The gene calls are TRBV29-1 and TRBJ1-2; 7 nucleotides align to TRBD1. J was trimmed by 5 bases and V by 3 bases; bases with no gene match: 12. The length of the CDR3 is 15 residues. Germline assignment: CDR1 SQVTM and CDR2 ANQGSEA.

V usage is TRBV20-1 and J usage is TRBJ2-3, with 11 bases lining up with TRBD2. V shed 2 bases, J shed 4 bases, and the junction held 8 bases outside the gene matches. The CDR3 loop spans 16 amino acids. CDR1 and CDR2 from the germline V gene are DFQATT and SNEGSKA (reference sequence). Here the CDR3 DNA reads TGCAGTGCTAGAAATACGACTAGCGGGATAGCAGATACGCAGTATTTT. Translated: CSARNTTSGIADTQYF.

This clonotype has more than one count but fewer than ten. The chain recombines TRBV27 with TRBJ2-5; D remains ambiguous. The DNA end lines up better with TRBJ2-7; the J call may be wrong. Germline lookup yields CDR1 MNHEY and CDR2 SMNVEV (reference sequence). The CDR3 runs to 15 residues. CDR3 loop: CASSLAGRFLYEQYF. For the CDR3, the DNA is TGTGCCAGCAGTTTAGCTGGGCGGTTCCTCTACGAGCAGTACTTC.